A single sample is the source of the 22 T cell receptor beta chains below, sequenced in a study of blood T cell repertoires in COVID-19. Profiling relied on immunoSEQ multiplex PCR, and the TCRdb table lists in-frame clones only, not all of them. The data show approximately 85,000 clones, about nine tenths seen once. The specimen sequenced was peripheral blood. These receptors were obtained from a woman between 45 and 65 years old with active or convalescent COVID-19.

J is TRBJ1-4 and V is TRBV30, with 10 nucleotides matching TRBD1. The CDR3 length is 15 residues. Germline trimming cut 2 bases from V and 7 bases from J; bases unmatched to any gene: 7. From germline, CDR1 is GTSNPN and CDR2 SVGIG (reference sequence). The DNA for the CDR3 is TGTGCCTGGAGTAGGGACAGGGGCGGTGGTGAAAAACTGTTTTTT. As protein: CAWSRDRGGGEKLFF. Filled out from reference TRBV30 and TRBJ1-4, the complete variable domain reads SQTIHQWPATLVQPVGSPLSLECTVEGTSNPNLYWYRQAAGRGLQLLFYSVGIGQISSEVPQNLSASRPQDRQFILSSKKLLLSDSGFYLCAWSRDRGGGEKLFFGSGTQLSVL.

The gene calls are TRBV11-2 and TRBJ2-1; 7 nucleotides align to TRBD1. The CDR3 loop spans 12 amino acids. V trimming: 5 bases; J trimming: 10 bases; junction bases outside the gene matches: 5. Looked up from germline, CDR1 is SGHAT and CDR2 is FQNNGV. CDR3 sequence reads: CASSLRDREQFF. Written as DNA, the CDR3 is TGTGCCAGCAGCCTACGGGACAGAGAGCAGTTCTTC.

The CDR3 DNA follows: TGCGCCAGCAGTCCCGACGGGGAGGGTGAGCAGTTCTTC. Its translation is CASSPDGEGEQFF. The chain combines TRBV5-1 with TRBJ2-1, with 7 nucleotides matching TRBD2. Germline lookup yields CDR1 SGHRS and CDR2 YFSETQ. V gave up 5 bases and J gave up 9 bases; unmatched junction bases: 8. The CDR3 is 13 residues long.

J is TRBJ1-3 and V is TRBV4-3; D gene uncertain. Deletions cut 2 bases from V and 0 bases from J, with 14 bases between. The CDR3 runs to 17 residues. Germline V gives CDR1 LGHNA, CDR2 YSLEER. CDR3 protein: CASSQSSLFSSGNTIYF. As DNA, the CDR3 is TGCGCCAGCAGCCAAAGTTCACTTTTTAGCTCTGGAAACACCATATATTTT.

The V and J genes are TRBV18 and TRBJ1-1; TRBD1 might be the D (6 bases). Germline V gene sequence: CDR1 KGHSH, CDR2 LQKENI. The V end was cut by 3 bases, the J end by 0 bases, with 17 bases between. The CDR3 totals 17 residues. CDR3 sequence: CASSPIGRGRVNTEAFF. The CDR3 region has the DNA TGTGCCAGCTCACCTATAGGCAGGGGAAGGGTGAACACTGAAGCTTTCTTT.

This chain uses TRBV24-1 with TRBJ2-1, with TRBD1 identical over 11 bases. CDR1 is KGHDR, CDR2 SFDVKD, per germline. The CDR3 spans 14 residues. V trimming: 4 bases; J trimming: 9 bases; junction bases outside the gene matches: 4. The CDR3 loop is CATSDPGQGGEQFF. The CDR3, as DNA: TGTGCCACCAGTGACCCGGGACAGGGGGGTGAGCAGTTCTTC.

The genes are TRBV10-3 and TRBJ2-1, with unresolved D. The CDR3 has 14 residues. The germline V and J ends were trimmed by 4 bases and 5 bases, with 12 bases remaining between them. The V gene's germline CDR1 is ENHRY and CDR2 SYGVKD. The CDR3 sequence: CAISATVGDNEQFF. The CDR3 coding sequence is TGTGCCATCAGTGCTACTGTGGGCGACAATGAGCAGTTCTTC.

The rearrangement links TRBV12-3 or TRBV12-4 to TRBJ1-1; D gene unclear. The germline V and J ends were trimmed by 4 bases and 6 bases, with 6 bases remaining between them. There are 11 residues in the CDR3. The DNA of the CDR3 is TGTGCCAGCAGTTCACGGGCTGAAGCTTTCTTT. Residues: CASSSRAEAFF.

The CDR3, as DNA: TGTGCCAGCACCCTAGGCACGCGGGTCTACGAGCAGTACTTC. It yields the protein CASTLGTRVYEQYF. The chain has TRBV5-6 and TRBJ2-7, with D perhaps matching TRBD2 (5 bases). V shed 6 bases and J shed 3 bases, with 16 bases lying between them. Germline-derived CDR1 and CDR2 are SGHDT and YYEEEE. The CDR3 covers 14 residues.

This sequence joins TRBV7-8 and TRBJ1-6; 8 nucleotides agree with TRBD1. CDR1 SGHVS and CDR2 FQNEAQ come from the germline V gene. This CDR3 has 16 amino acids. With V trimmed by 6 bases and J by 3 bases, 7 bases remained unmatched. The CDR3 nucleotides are TGTGCCAGCAGTCACGGCGGACAGGGCTATAATTCACCCCTCCACTTT. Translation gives CASSHGGQGYNSPLHF.

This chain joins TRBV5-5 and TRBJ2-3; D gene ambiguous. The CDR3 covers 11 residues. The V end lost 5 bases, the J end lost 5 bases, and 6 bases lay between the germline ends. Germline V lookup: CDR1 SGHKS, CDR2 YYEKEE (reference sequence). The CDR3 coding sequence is TGTGCCAGCAGATACGGAGATACGCAGTATTTT. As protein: CASRYGDTQYF.

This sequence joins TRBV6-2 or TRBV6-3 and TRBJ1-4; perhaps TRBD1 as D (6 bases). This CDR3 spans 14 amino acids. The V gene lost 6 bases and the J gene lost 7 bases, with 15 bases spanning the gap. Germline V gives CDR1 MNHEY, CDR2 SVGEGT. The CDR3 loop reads CASSMDRIGEKLFF. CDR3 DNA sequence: TGTGCCAGCAGCATGGACAGAATCGGTGAAAAACTGTTTTTT.

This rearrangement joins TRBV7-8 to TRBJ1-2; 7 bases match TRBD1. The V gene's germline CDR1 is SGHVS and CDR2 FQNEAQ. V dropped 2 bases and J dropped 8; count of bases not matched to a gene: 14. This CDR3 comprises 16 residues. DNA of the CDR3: TGTGCCAGCAGCTTAAGACAGGGAAGAGTCAGTTGGGGCTACACCTTC. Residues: CASSLRQGRVSWGYTF. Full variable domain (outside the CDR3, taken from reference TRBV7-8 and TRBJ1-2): GAGVSQSPRYKVAKRGQDVALRCDPISGHVSLFWYQQALGQGPEFLTYFQNEAQLDKSGLPSDRFFAERPEGSVSTLKIQRTQQEDSAVYLCASSLRQGRVSWGYTFGSGTRLTVV.

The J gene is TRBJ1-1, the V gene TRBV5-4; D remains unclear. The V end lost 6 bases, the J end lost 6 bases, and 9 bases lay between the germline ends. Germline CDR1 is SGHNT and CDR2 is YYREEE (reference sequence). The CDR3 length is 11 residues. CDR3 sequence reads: CASTGRAEAFF. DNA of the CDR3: TGTGCCAGCACCGGCCGGGCTGAAGCTTTCTTT.

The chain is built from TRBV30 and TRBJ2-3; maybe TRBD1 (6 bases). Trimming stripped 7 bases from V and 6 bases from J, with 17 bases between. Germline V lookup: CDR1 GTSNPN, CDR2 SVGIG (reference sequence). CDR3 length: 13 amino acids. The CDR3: CASSGTYFDTQYF. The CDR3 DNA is TGTGCCTCCTCAGGGACATATTTTGATACGCAGTATTTT. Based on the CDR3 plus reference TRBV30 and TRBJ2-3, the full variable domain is SQTIHQWPATLVQPVGSPLSLECTVEGTSNPNLYWYRQAAGRGLQLLFYSVGIGQISSEVPQNLSASRPQDRQFILSSKKLLLSDSGFYLCASSGTYFDTQYFGPGTRLTVL.

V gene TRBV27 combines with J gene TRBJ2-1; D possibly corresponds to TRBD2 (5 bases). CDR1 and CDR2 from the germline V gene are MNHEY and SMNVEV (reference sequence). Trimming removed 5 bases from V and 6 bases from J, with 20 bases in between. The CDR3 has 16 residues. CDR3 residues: CASSRTSWAGRNEQFF. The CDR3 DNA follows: TGTGCCAGCAGTAGGACCTCCTGGGCGGGTCGCAATGAGCAGTTCTTC.

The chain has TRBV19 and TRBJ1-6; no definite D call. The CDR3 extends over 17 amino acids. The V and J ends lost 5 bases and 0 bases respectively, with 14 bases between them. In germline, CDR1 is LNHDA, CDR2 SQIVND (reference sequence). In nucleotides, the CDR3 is TGTGCCAGTAGTCCCGCCGGTTCTCGCTCCTATAATTCACCCCTCCACTTT. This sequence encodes CASSPAGSRSYNSPLHF.

The CDR3 sequence is CASSVSAQAGLGGGTLHF. The CDR3 coding sequence is TGTGCCAGCAGCGTATCAGCCCAGGCGGGACTCGGGGGGGGCACCCTCCACTTT. The J gene is TRBJ1-6, the V gene TRBV9, with D possibly TRBD1 on 6 matching bases. CDR3 length: 18 amino acids. The V end lost 1 base, the J end lost 14 bases, and 28 bases lay between the germline ends. Germline CDR1 and CDR2: SGDLS and YYNGEE. Drawing the rest from reference TRBV9 and TRBJ1-6, the complete variable domain is DSGVTQTPKHLITATGQRVTLRCSPRSGDLSVYWYQQSLDQGLQFLIQYYNGEERAKGNILERFSAQQFPDLHSELNLSSLELGDSALYFCASSVSAQAGLGGGTLHFGNGTRLTVT.

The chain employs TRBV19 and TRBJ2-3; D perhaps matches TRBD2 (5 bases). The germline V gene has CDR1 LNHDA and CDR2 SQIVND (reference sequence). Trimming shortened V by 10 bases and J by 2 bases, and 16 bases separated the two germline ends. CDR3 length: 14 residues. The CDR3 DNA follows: TGTGCCACTCTCGATCGGGGTTTCACAGATACGCAGTATTTT. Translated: CATLDRGFTDTQYF.

CDR3 nucleotide sequence: TGCAGTAACAGGGGGAACTATGGCTACACCTTC. Translation gives CSNRGNYGYTF. The chain employs TRBV20-1 and TRBJ1-2; 8 bases are shared with TRBD1. This CDR3 has 11 residues. The germline V gene encodes CDR1 DFQATT and CDR2 SNEGSKA (reference sequence). V lost 8 bases to trimming and J lost 2 bases; unmatched junction nucleotides: 1.

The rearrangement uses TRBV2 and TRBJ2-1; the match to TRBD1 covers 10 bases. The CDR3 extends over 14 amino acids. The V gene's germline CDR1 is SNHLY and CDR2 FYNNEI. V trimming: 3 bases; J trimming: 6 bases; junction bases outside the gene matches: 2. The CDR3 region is CASSDGTGVNEQFF. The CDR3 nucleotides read TGTGCCAGCAGTGACGGGACAGGGGTCAATGAGCAGTTCTTC.

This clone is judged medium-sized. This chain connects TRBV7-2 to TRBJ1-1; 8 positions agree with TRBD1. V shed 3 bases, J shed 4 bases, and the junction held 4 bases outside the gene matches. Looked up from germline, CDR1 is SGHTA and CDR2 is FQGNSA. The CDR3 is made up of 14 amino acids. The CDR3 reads CASSLYRGVTEAFF. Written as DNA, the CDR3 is TGTGCCAGCAGCTTGTACAGGGGGGTCACTGAAGCTTTCTTT.